This T cell receptor beta chain derives from a study of cytomegalovirus exposure and HLA in healthy donors. Study-wide results and limits: Both high specificity and high sensitivity reportedly marked the classifier's diagnosis of cytomegalovirus status. It was found in a later analysis that first-cohort TCR clusters tended to co-occur in the 95 to 150 validation repertoires.

Germline trimming cut 1 base from V and 3 bases from J; bases unmatched to any gene: 3. The CDR3 has 15 amino acids. Germline CDR1 is SGHTA and CDR2 is FQGTGA. Profiled with immunoSEQ multiplex PCR; TCRdb holds only in-frame clones, not every one. The table lists 150,000 to 180,000 clones, about 88% of them singletons. For this clone: Antigen specificity is unknown. The same CDR3 arises from other DNA sequences in this sample as well.

The receptor was isolated from a man aged 18 to 35 in good health and CMV-seropositive. The chain couples TRBV7-3 to TRBJ2-7; 10 bases agree with TRBD2. Material for sequencing was PBMCs. As DNA, the CDR3 is TGTGCCAGCAGCTTAAGTAGCGGGGGGAGCTACGAGCAGTACTTC. Encoded protein: CASSLSSGGSYEQYF. The full variable domain, completed using reference TRBV7-3 and TRBJ2-7, is GAGVSQTPSNKVTEKGKYVELRCDPISGHTALYWYRQSLGQGPEFLIYFQGTGAADDSGLPNDRFFAVRPEGSVSTLKIQRTERGDSAVYLCASSLSSGGSYEQYFGPGTRLTVT.